This T cell receptor (beta chain) was recorded in a study of post-analysis software for immune sequencing data. Tagging with unique molecular identifiers was a feature of the TCR beta cDNA libraries. TCRdb called the PCR reads again in MiXCR, with one record for every CDR3 protein. The sample includes around 500,000 distinct CDR3 sequences, 30% to 40% seen only once; the top ten take less than 6%. As concerns this clonotype: The antigen remains unidentified.

Overall study findings and caveats: The study found TRBV5-6, TRBV5-1 and TRBV20-1 among five or six TRBV segments more frequent in patients than controls.

This CDR3 has 13 residues. The germline V and J ends were trimmed by 3 bases and 1 base, with 7 bases remaining between them. Looked up from germline, CDR1 is SGHRS and CDR2 is YFSETQ. The TCR comes from a girl younger than 18 with multiple sclerosis. What was sequenced was blood. V is TRBV5-1 and J is TRBJ1-1, with D tentatively TRBD1 (6 bases). The CDR3: CASSSGENTEAFF. CDR3 sequence (DNA): TGCGCCAGCAGCTCAGGGGAGAACACTGAAGCTTTCTTT.